This T cell receptor (beta chain) was identified during a study of T cell responses to AZD1222 COVID-19 vaccine. Study-level findings and limits: Breadth and depth of Spike-specific TCRs rose after two AZD1222 doses. Donors, mostly white British, included more females; clonal diversity was possibly underestimated.

Sequencing used immunoSEQ multiplex PCR; TCRdb keeps in-frame clones, though not all of them. The profile shows more than 110,000 clones, around 90% of them singletons. Germline CDR1 reads WSHSY; CDR2 reads SAAADI. Trimming at V came to 3 bases and at J to 7 bases, leaving 7 bases not matched to a gene. This CDR3 comprises 15 residues. On this clone: As yet, its antigen is unknown.

The chain carries TRBV10-2 and TRBJ2-7; 12 bases agree with TRBD2. The sequence came from an adult in good health. Sample: peripheral blood, taken on day 0 of AZD1222 vaccination. CDR3 residues: CASSERTSGTGEQYF. DNA for the CDR3: TGCGCCAGCAGTGAACGGACTAGCGGGACAGGAGAGCAGTACTTC.